These 20 T cell receptor beta chains share one sample of origin, sequenced in a study of cytomegalovirus exposure and HLA in healthy donors. Researchers ran the PCR with 60 Vbeta and 13 Jbeta primers. TCRdb's table, derived via immunoSEQ multiplex PCR, lists solely in-frame clones and lacks some. Of nearly 80,000 clones in the sample, 65% to 85% are singletons; the top ten hold roughly 22%. Sequenced sample: PBMCs. The receptor source for this set is a middle-aged woman in good health and CMV-seropositive.

The chain couples TRBV5-6 to TRBJ2-1, with 12 nucleotides matching TRBD2. CDR1 and CDR2 from the germline V gene are SGHDT and YYEEEE. The CDR3 is made up of 16 amino acids. J was trimmed by 7 bases and V by 0 bases; bases with no gene match: 5. The CDR3 region is CASSLVASGGGNEQFF. The CDR3 DNA follows: TGTGCCAGCAGCTTGGTAGCTAGCGGGGGGGGTAATGAGCAGTTCTTC.

V gene TRBV6-5 combines with J gene TRBJ1-2; 8 nucleotides agree with TRBD1. The CDR3 extends over 15 amino acids. The germline gives CDR1 MNHEY, CDR2 SVGAGI. Trimming cost V 6 bases and J 3 bases; bases outside gene matches: 9. CDR3 in amino acids: CASRFGQGLHYGYTF. DNA for the CDR3: TGTGCCAGCAGGTTCGGACAGGGTCTTCACTATGGCTACACCTTC.

This chain links TRBV5-1 with TRBJ1-1; a weak D match, TRBD1 (5 bases). The germline V gene encodes CDR1 SGHRS and CDR2 YFSETQ. The CDR3 length is 13 residues. V lost 5 bases, J lost 1 base, and 9 bases lay in between. CDR3 region: CASRPDRNTEAFF. The DNA for the CDR3 is TGCGCCAGCAGACCCGACAGGAACACTGAAGCTTTCTTT.

This clone was counted a few times. This rearrangement joins TRBV6-6 to TRBJ1-5; 9 nucleotides match TRBD1. Germline assignment: CDR1 MNHNY and CDR2 SVGAGI (reference sequence). The CDR3 spans 16 residues. Germline trimming cut 6 bases from V and 0 bases from J; bases unmatched to any gene: 6. Written as DNA, the CDR3 is TGTGCCAGCAGGGGGAGGACAGGGGATAGCAATCAGCCCCAGCATTTT. Translation: CASRGRTGDSNQPQHF.

This clone showed up just a few times. The CDR3 sequence is CAISETDRRNTEAFF. The CDR3 DNA reads TGTGCCATCAGCGAAACAGACAGGAGGAACACTGAAGCTTTCTTT. This chain uses TRBV10-3 with TRBJ1-1; D is possibly TRBD1 (6 bases). In germline, CDR1 is ENHRY, CDR2 SYGVKD. V shed 6 bases and J shed 1 base, with 15 bases lying between them. The CDR3 length is 15 residues.

This chain links TRBV10-3 with TRBJ2-7; no reliable D call. Trimming shortened V by 8 bases and J by 9 bases, and 23 bases separated the two germline ends. The germline V gene has CDR1 ENHRY and CDR2 SYGVKD. This CDR3 is built from 14 residues. The CDR3 reads CAIRRGGTSLGQYF. The CDR3 DNA is TGTGCCATCCGACGCGGTGGAACCTCCCTGGGGCAGTACTTC.

This clone was counted once. The V call is TRBV4-1, the J call TRBJ2-5; D possibly corresponds to TRBD1 (6 bases). CDR1 and CDR2 from the germline V gene are MGHRA and YSYEKL. V was shortened by 2 bases and J by 1 base, with 11 bases between the two germline ends. The CDR3 runs to 15 residues. The CDR3 DNA is TGCGCCAGCAGCCAACTCACAGGGTTCCAAGAGACCCAGTACTTC. Translation: CASSQLTGFQETQYF.

The rearrangement joins TRBV30 to TRBJ2-1; 12 bases agree with TRBD2. The CDR3 has 17 residues. V lost 1 base, J lost 9 bases, and 13 bases stayed unmatched. From germline, CDR1 is GTSNPN and CDR2 SVGIG (reference sequence). CDR3 loop: CAWSDPSGRASPGEQFF. CDR3 nucleotides: TGTGCCTGGAGTGACCCTAGCGGGAGGGCATCACCCGGTGAGCAGTTCTTC.

The chain combines TRBV6-5 with TRBJ1-2; TRBD1 matches at 7 bases. CDR3 length: 15 residues. After removal of 0 bases from V and 7 bases from J, the junction contained 8 bases not matched to a gene. The germline gives CDR1 MNHEY, CDR2 SVGAGI. The CDR3 region has the DNA TGTGCCAGCAGTTACTCAGGGGGCGCGATCGGTGGCTACACCTTC. Translated: CASSYSGGAIGGYTF.

The rearrangement joins TRBV2 to TRBJ2-7; 7 bases match TRBD1. V trimming: 2 bases; J trimming: 2 bases; junction bases outside the gene matches: 6. This CDR3 spans 15 amino acids. Germline values: CDR1 SNHLY, CDR2 FYNNEI. The CDR3, as DNA: TGTGCCAGCAGTGAACGGGGACAGTCGACCTACGAGCAGTACTTC. It is translated as CASSERGQSTYEQYF.

This chain uses TRBV5-6 with TRBJ2-7, with D tentatively TRBD2 (6 bases). Looked up from germline, CDR1 is SGHDT and CDR2 is YYEEEE. The CDR3 sequence is 15 residues long. Deletions cut 1 base from V and 1 base from J, with 12 bases between. The CDR3 nucleotides are TGTGCCAGCAGCTTGTTTGGGCGGGGATCCTACGAGCAGTACTTC. It is translated as CASSLFGRGSYEQYF.

This chain uses TRBV7-8 with TRBJ1-2; TRBD1 matches 9 bases. V lost 5 bases and J lost 6; bases outside the gene matches: 7. This CDR3 is 14 amino acids long. Germline CDR1 reads SGHVS; CDR2 reads FQNEAQ. The CDR3 here is CASSPSRTGDGYTF. CDR3 sequence (DNA): TGTGCCAGCAGCCCATCACGGACAGGGGATGGCTACACCTTC.

The genes are TRBV7-9 and TRBJ2-1; unclear D gene. The germline V gene has CDR1 SEHNR and CDR2 FQNEAQ (reference sequence). This CDR3 has 12 residues. V was clipped by 5 bases and J by 9 bases, with 11 bases between them. This chain's CDR3 is CASSPPGGEQFF. The CDR3 coding sequence is TGTGCCAGCAGCCCGCCCGGTGGTGAGCAGTTCTTC.

V and J are TRBV28 and TRBJ1-1; 8 nucleotides match TRBD1. The germline CDR1 and CDR2 sequences are MDHEN and SYDVKM. CDR3 length: 15 residues. The trim removed 5 bases at V and 4 bases at J, leaving 9 bases unmatched. The CDR3 is CASSLKRTGSTEAFF. DNA for the CDR3: TGTGCCAGCAGTCTAAAGCGGACAGGGAGCACTGAAGCTTTCTTT. Full variable domain (outside the CDR3, taken from reference TRBV28 and TRBJ1-1): DVKVTQSSRYLVKRTGEKVFLECVQDMDHENMFWYRQDPGLGLRLIYFSYDVKMKEKGDIPEGYSVSREKKERFSLILESASTNQTSMYLCASSLKRTGSTEAFFGQGTRLTVV.

This chain connects TRBV2 to TRBJ1-5, with TRBD1 identical over 9 bases. The germline CDR1 and CDR2 sequences are SNHLY and FYNNEI. The CDR3 contains 15 residues. V dropped 7 bases and J dropped 6; count of bases not matched to a gene: 10. CDR3 loop: CASKGQGLGSQPQHF. The CDR3 region has the DNA TGTGCCAGCAAAGGACAGGGGCTAGGTAGTCAGCCCCAGCATTTT.

The gene calls are TRBV6-1 and TRBJ2-7, with D maybe TRBD2 (6 bases). V shed 7 bases and J shed 1 base, with 17 bases lying between them. Germline assignment: CDR1 MNHNS and CDR2 SASEGT. The CDR3 length is 15 residues. The CDR3 DNA sequence: TGTGCCAGCACCTCGACTAGGCGGGATTCCTACGAGCAGTACTTC. This translates into CASTSTRRDSYEQYF.

The chain joins TRBV2 to TRBJ2-5, with 9 bases that match TRBD2. Germline CDR1 reads SNHLY; CDR2 reads FYNNEI. This CDR3 contains 18 residues. Germline trimming cut 4 bases from V and 7 bases from J; bases unmatched to any gene: 19. CDR3 DNA: TGTGCCAGCAGTGTACCCAGCGGGGGGACCCGGGAGCTAGGGACCCAGTACTTC. It is translated as CASSVPSGGTRELGTQYF.

There are a few counts of this clone. The sample carries other DNA sequences with the same CDR3. The chain has TRBV28 and TRBJ1-2; no firm D call. The V gene's germline CDR1 is MDHEN and CDR2 SYDVKM. This CDR3 region has 14 residues. Trimming removed 3 bases from V and 4 bases from J, with 12 bases in between. CDR3 region: CASSFPPAGYGYTF. The CDR3 DNA follows: TGTGCCAGCAGTTTCCCCCCAGCAGGCTATGGCTACACCTTC.

This clone was seen more than once but under ten times. The chain carries TRBV19 and TRBJ2-4; 9 positions match TRBD2. The germline gives CDR1 LNHDA, CDR2 SQIVND (reference sequence). The CDR3 runs to 17 residues. Losses at the gene ends were 5 bases for V and 0 bases for J; bases not matched to a gene: 8. The CDR3 loop is CASSLPSGNLAKNIQYF. The CDR3 nucleotides are TGTGCCAGTAGTTTGCCTAGCGGGAACCTAGCCAAAAACATTCAGTACTTC. Full variable domain (outside the CDR3, taken from reference TRBV19 and TRBJ2-4): DGGITQSPKYLFRKEGQNVTLSCEQNLNHDAMYWYRQDPGQGLRLIYYSQIVNDFQKGDIAEGYSVSREKKESFPLTVTSAQKNPTAFYLCASSLPSGNLAKNIQYFGAGTRLSVL.

This sequence joins TRBV6-1 and TRBJ2-4, with a tentative D call TRBD1 (5 bases). V lost 0 bases and J lost 0, with 21 bases in between. Germline-derived CDR1 and CDR2 are MNHNS and SASEGT. This CDR3 has 20 residues. In DNA, the CDR3 is TGTGCCAGCAGTGAAGCCCTACCTCGACAGCCCCATCTAGCCAAAAACATTCAGTACTTC. Residues: CASSEALPRQPHLAKNIQYF.